Here is one T cell receptor (beta chain) with its context. Its cognate antigen has yet to be identified. Relative to the germline gene, one junction end is altered; a read error may explain this. The data derive from a study of response to subunit inactivated influenza vaccine (dated by TCRdb to 2016 to 2019). A note on the overall study: Deep quantitative profiling of the T cell receptor repertoire was used in the study to follow responses to a trivalent subunit inactivated influenza vaccine.

The library was built by means of RT-PCR. Reads for this sample came from an Illumina HiSeq 2500. The public reads were reanalyzed by TCRdb: fastp trimming at Q25, MiXCR alignment, in-frame beta chains only. Each CDR3 protein gets just one entry, which takes the most common genes and DNA from the rows behind it. Here the sample has hundreds of thousands of distinct CDR3 sequences; approximately 15% occur a single time. The ten largest clones represent around a tenth of the sample. From its cysteine to its phenylalanine, the CDR3 spans 11 amino acids. The DNA shown is the 33-base CDR3, in frame from base 1. CDR1 is given as LGHDT and CDR2 as YNNKEL, both from the germline V gene (reference sequence). General study outcomes and caveats: According to the authors, only a limited number of new T cells may be recruited by each seasonal influenza vaccination.

The V and J genes are TRBV3-1 and TRBJ1-1; confidence is insufficient to name the D gene. Here the sequenced sample was PBMCs from blood, taken roughly 12 days after vaccination. This sequence was found in a man aged 45-65 years who received an inactivated influenza vaccine. Donor details come from another sample of the same person, matched by shared clones. Read as DNA, the sequence is TGTGCCAGCACCCAAAACACTGAAGCTTTCTTT. Its amino acids are CASTQNTEAFF.